This TCR beta chain was documented in a study of T cell responses to AZD1222 COVID-19 vaccine. Comment on this clone: Its antigen is not known.

The V gene's germline CDR1 is SGHRS and CDR2 YFSETQ. V shed 4 bases and J 13 bases; nucleotides not matched to a gene: 12. The length of the CDR3 is 14 residues. Findings and caveats of the study: Increases in Spike-specific TCR breadth and depth were seen after two AZD1222 doses.

Clones were read by immunoSEQ multiplex PCR, and TCRdb kept only the in-frame ones, dropping some. The sample includes roughly 150,000 clones, around 90% of them seen just once. This sequence was found in an adult in good health. This specimen consisted of peripheral blood, obtained on day 0 of AZD1222 vaccination. V usage is TRBV5-1 and J usage is TRBJ2-1, with 9 bases identical to TRBD2. CDR3 in amino acids: CASSLSGGQLVQFF. CDR3 sequence (DNA): TGCGCCAGCAGCCTAAGCGGGGGGCAGTTGGTTCAGTTCTTC.